A single sample gave rise to the 21 T cell receptor beta chains below, sequenced in a study of vaccination and CD4 T cells after COVID-19. Time point specified: late sampling 161 to 241 days after vaccination in three convalescent patients. Documented treatment: roughly nine-day PBMC culture with coronavirus spike peptide pools or control peptides (ViraFEST assay). These receptors have no known antigen. Sequencing of the DNA from cultured CD4+ T cells was carried out with the Oncomine TCR Beta short-read assay. TCRdb ran MiXCR on the PCR reads and lists one entry per CDR3 protein. The repertoire holds about 21,000 distinct CDR3 sequences, with roughly 46% as singletons. The material sequenced was CD4+ T cells from blood, cultured in vitro, taken about 7 months after SARS-CoV-2 vaccination. These receptors were taken from a human donor who had recovered from COVID-19.

V gene TRBV2 combines with J gene TRBJ2-5; 15 bases align to TRBD2. Germline CDR1 is SNHLY and CDR2 is FYNNEI. CDR3 size: 19 residues. V trimming: 4 bases; J trimming: 5 bases; junction bases outside the gene matches: 14. The CDR3 spells CASSGSRTSGGAPRETQYF. The DNA of the CDR3 is TGTGCCAGCAGTGGATCCCGGACTAGCGGGGGGGCCCCTCGGGAGACCCAGTACTTC.

The CDR3 is CSARDNLRSQETQYF. DNA for the CDR3: TGCAGTGCTAGAGACAACCTCCGCAGCCAAGAGACCCAGTACTTC. V gene TRBV20-1 combines with J gene TRBJ2-5, with D unclear. Germline V CDR1 and CDR2: DFQATT, SNEGSKA (reference sequence). The CDR3 has 15 amino acids. V lost 0 bases to trimming and J lost 1 base, with 12 bases between them.

The sample holds a few counts of this clonotype. V is TRBV20-1 and J is TRBJ1-2; a weak D match, TRBD1 (6 bases). The CDR3 consists of 12 residues. V was shortened by 2 bases and J by 5 bases, with 9 bases between the two germline ends. CDR1 is DFQATT and CDR2 is SNEGSKA in the germline V gene (reference sequence). The CDR3 DNA follows: TGCAGTGCTAGATTACAGGGTTATGGCTACACCTTC. Translated, it gives CSARLQGYGYTF.

V gene TRBV6-5 combines with J gene TRBJ1-2; D is perhaps TRBD1 (5 bases). V lost 2 bases to trimming and J lost 0 bases, with 10 bases between them. This CDR3 is built from 15 residues. CDR1 and CDR2 from the germline V gene are MNHEY and SVGAGI. This chain's CDR3 is CASSYRRGANYGYTF. CDR3 DNA sequence: TGTGCCAGCAGTTACAGAAGGGGTGCTAACTATGGCTACACCTTC.

The chain recombines TRBV7-2 with TRBJ2-5; a weak D match, TRBD1 (6 bases). Trimming cost V 5 bases and J 7 bases, with 14 bases left between them. Germline V CDR1 and CDR2: SGHTA, FQGNSA. This CDR3 is built from 13 residues. CDR3 sequence reads: CASSPQGWATQYF. CDR3 DNA sequence: TGTGCCAGCAGCCCACAGGGTTGGGCGACCCAGTACTTC.

CDR3 in amino acids: CSARVYSATDTQYF. The CDR3 DNA reads TGCAGTGCTAGAGTGTACTCCGCCACAGATACGCAGTATTTT. This sequence joins TRBV20-1 and TRBJ2-3; no clear D gene. From germline, CDR1 is DFQATT and CDR2 SNEGSKA (reference sequence). The CDR3 is 14 amino acids. The V end was cut by 1 base, the J end by 2 bases, with 10 bases between.

The chain carries TRBV7-8 and TRBJ2-3; D ambiguous. The germline V gene has CDR1 SGHVS and CDR2 FQNEAQ. The CDR3 contains 14 residues. The ends were cut back, 5 bases at V and 1 base at J, with 10 bases in the middle. CDR3 nucleotides: TGTGCCAGCAGCGTAAGACAAGGCACAGATACGCAGTATTTT. Translating it yields CASSVRQGTDTQYF. The full variable domain, in which reference TRBV7-8 and TRBJ2-3 provide the parts outside the CDR3, is GAGVSQSPRYKVAKRGQDVALRCDPISGHVSLFWYQQALGQGPEFLTYFQNEAQLDKSGLPSDRFFAERPEGSVSTLKIQRTQQEDSAVYLCASSVRQGTDTQYFGPGTRLTVL.

Only a few counts were recorded for this clonotype. This rearrangement joins TRBV7-3 to TRBJ1-1, with 7 bases matching TRBD1. The junction had 5 bases not matched to a gene; V was cut back by 5 bases and J by 2 bases. This CDR3 spans 14 amino acids. From germline, CDR1 is SGHTA and CDR2 FQGTGA. The CDR3 region is CASSQTGYNTEAFF. In DNA form, the CDR3 reads TGTGCCAGCAGCCAGACAGGGTATAACACTGAAGCTTTCTTT.

V and J are TRBV5-1 and TRBJ2-5, with 13 bases lining up with TRBD2. Germline V gives CDR1 SGHRS, CDR2 YFSETQ. The J segment lost 1 base and the V segment lost 2 bases, leaving 2 bases of the junction unmatched. The CDR3 spans 16 residues. This CDR3 reads CASSLGTSGVQETQYF. CDR3 DNA sequence: TGCGCCAGCAGCTTAGGGACTAGCGGGGTCCAAGAGACCCAGTACTTC.

The chain couples TRBV5-4 to TRBJ2-3; unclear D gene. Trimming pared 1 base from V and 5 bases from J, leaving 11 bases between. In germline, CDR1 is SGHNT, CDR2 YYREEE (reference sequence). The CDR3 length is 14 residues. The CDR3 reads CASSLLGGRDTQYF. CDR3 DNA sequence: TGTGCCAGCAGCTTGCTGGGTGGCAGAGATACGCAGTATTTT.

This clonotype was seen more than once but under ten times. The rearrangement joins TRBV20-1 to TRBJ2-3; D may be TRBD2 (5 bases). This CDR3 is built from 13 residues. Germline V lookup: CDR1 DFQATT, CDR2 SNEGSKA (reference sequence). Trimming pared 0 bases from V and 1 base from J, leaving 5 bases between. CDR3 DNA sequence: TGCAGTGCTAGAGAGAGGGGCACAGATACGCAGTATTTT. It specifies CSARERGTDTQYF.

This chain joins TRBV19 and TRBJ2-7, with D perhaps TRBD2 (6 bases). The V end was cut by 6 bases, the J end by 3 bases, with 12 bases between. Germline V gives CDR1 LNHDA, CDR2 SQIVND (reference sequence). This CDR3 spans 13 amino acids. CDR3 region: CASSLAGRYEQYF. DNA for the CDR3: TGTGCCAGTAGCCTGGCGGGGCGCTACGAGCAGTACTTC.

The CDR3 region is CASSPLPGQGPSPLHF. The DNA of the CDR3 is TGCGCCAGCAGCCCTCTCCCGGGACAGGGCCCATCACCCCTCCACTTT. This chain joins TRBV4-1 and TRBJ1-6; 9 positions agree with TRBD1. Germline CDR1 MGHRA, CDR2 YSYEKL. J was trimmed by 10 bases and V by 4 bases; bases with no gene match: 11. The CDR3 is 16 amino acids.

CDR3 in DNA: TGTGCCAGCAGCTTCTCTAGGGCTAATGAGCAGTTCTTC. This encodes CASSFSRANEQFF. The V gene is TRBV7-2, the J gene TRBJ2-1; D remains ambiguous. Germline CDR1 is SGHTA and CDR2 is FQGNSA. This CDR3 has 13 residues. V was pared by 3 bases and J by 7 bases, with 10 bases between.

The chain uses TRBV7-9 and TRBJ2-1, with 8 bases lining up with TRBD2. CDR3 length: 16 residues. Trimming took 7 bases from V and 0 from J; bases not matched to a gene: 8. Per germline, CDR1 SEHNR and CDR2 FQNEAQ (reference sequence). Here the CDR3 DNA reads TGTGCCAGCATCACCAGCGGGAGACCCTCCTACAATGAGCAGTTCTTC. This sequence encodes CASITSGRPSYNEQFF.

The chain links TRBV11-3 to TRBJ2-7; D is uncertain. The V gene lost 5 bases and the J gene lost 0 bases, with 14 bases spanning the gap. Germline lookup yields CDR1 SGHNT and CDR2 YENEEA. The length of the CDR3 is 15 residues. The CDR3 loop reads CASSLNIESSYEQYF. CDR3 bases: TGTGCCAGCAGCCTGAACATAGAGAGCTCCTACGAGCAGTACTTC.

The rearrangement uses TRBV4-2 and TRBJ2-5, with 11 positions matching TRBD2. CDR3 length equals 16 residues. Trimming at V came to 0 bases and at J to 1 base, leaving 1 base not matched to a gene. Germline CDR1 reads LGHNA; CDR2 reads YNFKEQ. The CDR3 coding sequence is TGTGCCAGCAGCCAAGATCTAGCGGGGGGCCAAGAGACCCAGTACTTC. Translated: CASSQDLAGGQETQYF.

The chain links TRBV20-1 to TRBJ2-1; the match to TRBD2 covers 7 bases. V was clipped by 0 bases and J by 4 bases; unmatched bases: 9. The germline V gene has CDR1 DFQATT and CDR2 SNEGSKA (reference sequence). The CDR3 runs to 16 residues. The CDR3 sequence: CSARDQGGSTYNEQFF. The CDR3 DNA sequence: TGCAGTGCTAGAGATCAGGGCGGGAGTACATACAATGAGCAGTTCTTC.

Here the CDR3 DNA reads TGTGCCACCAGCAGAGCTACACAGACGCCAGGGATGGAGACCCAGTACTTC. Translation: CATSRATQTPGMETQYF. V gene TRBV15 combines with J gene TRBJ2-5; D is perhaps TRBD1 (5 bases). The germline CDR1 and CDR2 sequences are LNHNV and YYDKDF (reference sequence). V lost 1 base to trimming and J lost 5 bases, with 20 bases between them. The CDR3 length is 17 residues.

This clonotype was observed a few times. The chain carries TRBV24-1 and TRBJ1-2; 8 bases map to TRBD1. Germline V gene data show CDR1 as KGHDR and CDR2 as SFDVKD. The junction had 12 bases not matched to a gene; V was cut back by 4 bases and J by 9 bases. This CDR3 has 15 residues. The CDR3 sequence is CATSDGKQDRERYTF. The CDR3 DNA sequence: TGTGCCACCAGTGACGGGAAGCAGGACAGGGAGCGCTACACCTTC.

The chain has TRBV20-1 and TRBJ2-1; 14 bases agree with TRBD2. The CDR3 has 17 amino acids. With 4 bases clipped from V and 1 base from J, the junction kept 6 bases outside the gene matches. Germline values: CDR1 DFQATT, CDR2 SNEGSKA (reference sequence). CDR3 nucleotide sequence: TGCAGTGCTAAAGGCTGGACTAGCGGGAGGTCCTACAATGAGCAGTTCTTC. Translated, it gives CSAKGWTSGRSYNEQFF.